The 7 T cell receptor beta chains given below trace back to one sample, sequenced in a study of T cell responses to AZD1222 COVID-19 vaccine. TCRdb's table, derived via immunoSEQ multiplex PCR, lists solely in-frame clones and lacks some. The sample consists of 95,000 to 100,000 clones, 75% to 90% of them appearing once. This specimen consisted of peripheral blood, obtained on day 0 of AZD1222 vaccination. The receptor set was obtained from an adult in good health.

CDR3 amino acids: CASSSPAGGDSGELFF. In DNA form, the CDR3 reads TGTGCCAGCAGCTCCCCGGCCGGTGGGGATAGCGGGGAGCTGTTTTTT. The chain combines TRBV7-9 with TRBJ2-2; D call uncertain. Germline CDR1 is SEHNR and CDR2 is FQNEAQ (reference sequence). The CDR3 loop spans 16 amino acids. Trimming pared 4 bases from V and 7 bases from J, leaving 19 bases between.

The rearrangement links TRBV7-2 to TRBJ2-3; unclear D gene. There are 13 residues in the CDR3. Between the trimmed V and J ends, which lost 6 bases and 0 bases, there was a span of 7 bases. CDR1 SGHTA and CDR2 FQGNSA come from the germline V gene. The DNA for the CDR3 is TGTGCCAGCAGGACGGGCAGCACAGATACGCAGTATTTT. Translation: CASRTGSTDTQYF.

The chain is built from TRBV7-9 and TRBJ1-1; no clear D. V was clipped by 1 base and J by 2 bases, with 2 bases between them. CDR1 SEHNR and CDR2 FQNEAQ come from the germline V gene (reference sequence). The CDR3 loop spans 12 amino acids. The CDR3 loop is CASSLENTEAFF. In DNA, the CDR3 is TGTGCCAGCAGCTTAGAAAACACTGAAGCTTTCTTT.

This clone was seen once. The chain carries TRBV7-3 and TRBJ2-5; 11 nucleotides match TRBD1. This CDR3 is built from 13 residues. Germline V gene sequence: CDR1 SGHTA, CDR2 FQGTGA. The V gene end was trimmed by 8 bases and the J gene end by 5 bases; junction bases not matched to a gene: 4. The CDR3 nucleotides read TGTGCCAGCGGACAGGGGGCTCGGGAGACCCAGTACTTC. Protein: CASGQGARETQYF.

This CDR3 reads CASSLIAGLYNEQFF. The CDR3, as DNA: TGTGCCAGCAGCTTAATAGCGGGTCTATACAATGAGCAGTTCTTC. The chain recombines TRBV7-3 with TRBJ2-1; the match to TRBD2 covers 7 bases. The V segment lost 1 base and the J segment 4 bases; nucleotides outside the gene matches: 4. Germline V gene lookup returns CDR1 SGHTA and CDR2 FQGTGA. CDR3 size: 15 residues.

V usage is TRBV28 and J usage is TRBJ2-7, with TRBD2 as a possible D gene (5 bases). The CDR3 consists of 13 residues. Trimming stripped 10 bases from V and 1 base from J, with 14 bases between. From germline, CDR1 is MDHEN and CDR2 SYDVKM. The DNA of the CDR3 is TGTGCCACCGAAAAACCGGGGTCCTACGAGCAGTACTTC. Its translation: CATEKPGSYEQYF.

The V call is TRBV7-9, the J call TRBJ2-2, with TRBD1 as a possible D gene (6 bases). The V gene's germline CDR1 is SEHNR and CDR2 FQNEAQ (reference sequence). CDR3 length: 15 amino acids. V shed 1 base and J shed 4 bases, with 10 bases lying between them. This CDR3 reads CASSLGGTTTGELFF. The CDR3 DNA reads as TGTGCCAGCAGCTTAGGGGGGACAACCACCGGGGAGCTGTTTTTT.